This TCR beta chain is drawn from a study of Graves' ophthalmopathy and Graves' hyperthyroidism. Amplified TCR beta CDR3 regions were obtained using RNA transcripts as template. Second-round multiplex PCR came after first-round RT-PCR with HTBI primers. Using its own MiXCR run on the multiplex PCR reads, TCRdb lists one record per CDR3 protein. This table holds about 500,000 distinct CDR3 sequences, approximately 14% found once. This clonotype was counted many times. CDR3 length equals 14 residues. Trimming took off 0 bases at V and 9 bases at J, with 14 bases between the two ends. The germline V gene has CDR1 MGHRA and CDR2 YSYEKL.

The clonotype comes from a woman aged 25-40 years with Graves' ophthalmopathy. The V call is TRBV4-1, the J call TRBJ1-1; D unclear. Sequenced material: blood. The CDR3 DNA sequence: TGCGCCAGCAGCCAAGATAGCCGCACGGATAAAGCTTTCTTT. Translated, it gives CASSQDSRTDKAFF.